This T cell receptor (beta chain) comes out of a study of response to subunit inactivated influenza vaccine (dated 2018 in TCRdb). Regarding the study in general: Deep quantitative profiling of the T cell receptor repertoire was used in the study to follow responses to a trivalent subunit inactivated influenza vaccine.

V and J are truncated by 4 bases and 7 bases respectively, leaving an intervening sequence of 17 bases. The CDR3, cysteine through phenylalanine, is 15 amino acids long. The DNA shown is the 45-base CDR3, in frame from base 1. CDR1 is given as MRHNA and CDR2 as SNTAGT, both from the germline V gene. The paper's findings and limits, for the study overall: According to the authors, only a limited number of new T cells may be recruited by each seasonal influenza vaccination.

A word on this clonotype: The specificity of this receptor is unknown. No per-base quality is available; no much larger clone lies one base away.

The library came from RT-PCR. Sequenced using an Illumina HiSeq 2500. Starting from the raw public reads, TCRdb applied fastp trimming at Q25, assembled clones with MiXCR and retained in-frame beta chains. Here each entry gathers all rows of one CDR3 protein and keeps the most common genes and DNA. The sample yields roughly 540,000 distinct CDR3 sequences; 20% to 25% were counted once. About 2.8% of the sample is held by the ten biggest clonotypes. The same sample was also used in a study of T cells expressing NK-cell markers. As the second study states: TCR beta cDNA libraries were made by 5'RACE template switching that added a universal primer site and unique molecular identifiers. Under 10 donors provided sorted CD3+CD56+NKG2C+, CD3+CD56+NKG2C- and CD3+CD56-NKG2C+ T-cell subsets, whose TCR beta-chain repertoires were profiled. Among the eight sequenced donors, only one was HCMV-seronegative, while the other seven were HCMV-seropositive. In several experiments an anti-gammadeltaTCR antibody was added to restrict sorting to alphabetaTCR-expressing T cells. In several donors, the dominant CD3+CD56+NKG2C+ clonotypes were found to rank among the top 10 CD8+ clonotypes and to make up about 1.0-7.0% of CD8+ T cells. Those dominant clonotypes were again the most abundant among CD3+CD56-NKG2C+ cells in a few donors, at roughly 25-60.1%. It remained unclear whether the expanded NKG2C-expressing T cell clones were specific for HCMV antigens. The study sequenced eight donors, all healthy volunteers chosen at random: three men and five women. A commercial ELISA kit detecting HCMV-specific IgG in serum was used to determine HCMV serostatus. Peripheral blood mononuclear cells were isolated from blood by Ficoll density gradient centrifugation. CD4+ and CD8+ T cells were isolated from PBMC by magnetic immunoseparation with Miltenyi isolation kits. cDNA synthesis was primed from the TCR beta constant segment and was followed by two successive PCR amplification steps. Sequencing of the libraries produced 2 x 150 bp reads on Illumina HiSeq 2000/2500, MiSeq or NextSeq. Reads were demultiplexed and grouped by UMI with MIGEC, and clonotypes were assembled and quantified with MiTCR. To exclude erroneous sequences, any TCR cDNA sequence not supported by at least two reads was discarded. The tcR package was used for downstream repertoire analysis, and clonotypes were matched across fractions by CDR3 nucleotide sequence plus V segment. VDJmatch was used to annotate antigen specificity against VDJdb, with one amino acid substitution in CDR3 permitted.

The chain joins TRBV6-4 to TRBJ2-1; the D call could be TRBD1 or TRBD2, with each sharing 6 bases. This TCR derives from a man aged 45-65 years who received an inactivated influenza vaccine. Donor details come from another sample of the same person, matched by shared clones. The source was CD4+ T cells sorted from PBMCs, collected 11 to 12 days after vaccination. DNA sequence: TGTGCCAGCAGTGTACTAGGAGGGGGTATAAATGAGCAGTTCTTC. This sequence encodes CASSVLGGGINEQFF.